What follows are 26 T cell receptor beta chains derived from one specimen sequenced in a study of T cell changes during pregnancy in multiple sclerosis. TCRdb's table, derived via immunoSEQ multiplex PCR, lists solely in-frame clones and lacks some. The repertoire holds around 70,000 clones, with 85% to 95% as singletons. Source: peripheral blood, taken before pregnancy. These receptors were obtained from a female donor with multiple sclerosis, enrolled in a pregnancy study.

V gene TRBV27 combines with J gene TRBJ2-1, with 11 bases matching TRBD1. The V and J ends lost 2 bases and 7 bases, in that order; junction bases with no gene match: 10. This CDR3 has 17 amino acids. The V gene's germline CDR1 is MNHEY and CDR2 SMNVEV (reference sequence). The CDR3 nucleotides read TGTGCCAGCAGTTTAGATCCCCTCGGGACAGGGGGTAATGAGCAGTTCTTC. Its translation is CASSLDPLGTGGNEQFF.

This chain links TRBV4-1 with TRBJ2-7; TRBD2 matches 10 bases. CDR1 is MGHRA, CDR2 YSYEKL, per germline. The CDR3 is 17 residues long. V shed 4 bases, J shed 5 bases, and the junction held 14 bases outside the gene matches. The CDR3 region is CASSPVGRLAGVHEQYF. In nucleotides, the CDR3 is TGCGCCAGCAGCCCCGTTGGTAGGCTAGCGGGAGTCCACGAGCAGTACTTC.

V and J are TRBV7-6 and TRBJ1-5, with a weak D call TRBD1 (5 bases). The CDR3 runs 14 residues. Germline lookup yields CDR1 SGHVS and CDR2 FNYEAQ. Trimming stripped 5 bases from V and 3 bases from J, with 11 bases between. The chain's CDR3 is CASSPAGHNQPQHF. DNA for the CDR3: TGTGCCAGCAGCCCGGCGGGGCACAATCAGCCCCAGCATTTT.

This chain uses TRBV11-2 with TRBJ2-3, with 13 bases lining up with TRBD2. This CDR3 contains 17 residues. Per germline, CDR1 SGHAT and CDR2 FQNNGV. The V and J ends lost 3 bases and 4 bases, in that order; junction bases with no gene match: 7. CDR3 DNA: TGTGCCAGCAGCTTGGGCGGACTAGCGGGAGTGGCAGATACGCAGTATTTT. This codes for CASSLGGLAGVADTQYF. Full variable domain (rest looked up from reference TRBV11-2 and TRBJ2-3): EAGVAQSPRYKIIEKRQSVAFWCNPISGHATLYWYQQILGQGPKLLIQFQNNGVVDDSQLPKDRFSAERLKGVDSTLKIQPAKLEDSAVYLCASSLGGLAGVADTQYFGPGTRLTVL.

V is TRBV18 and J is TRBJ2-5, with TRBD1 identical over 8 bases. Germline V lookup: CDR1 KGHSH, CDR2 LQKENI. The CDR3 consists of 14 residues. Losses at the gene ends were 4 bases for V and 3 bases for J; bases not matched to a gene: 4. The CDR3 coding sequence is TGTGCCAGCTCACGGATGACAGGGGAAGAGACCCAGTACTTC. This translates into CASSRMTGEETQYF.

The rearrangement joins TRBV5-4 to TRBJ2-5, with 7 bases matching TRBD2. This CDR3 comprises 16 residues. Germline CDR1 and CDR2: SGHNT and YYREEE (reference sequence). V lost 6 bases to trimming and J lost 3 bases; unmatched junction nucleotides: 14. CDR3 DNA sequence: TGTGCCAGCACTCAACGGCGGGGGAGTAGTAAAGAGACCCAGTACTTC. Protein: CASTQRRGSSKETQYF.

The rearrangement uses TRBV7-9 and TRBJ2-1; D gene uncertain. V was trimmed by 5 bases and J by 9 bases, leaving 8 bases between them. The CDR3 is 11 amino acids. CDR1 and CDR2 from the germline V gene are SEHNR and FQNEAQ (reference sequence). CDR3 in DNA: TGTGCCAGCAGCCTACGTGGTGAGCAGTTCTTC. Protein sequence: CASSLRGEQFF.

The rearrangement joins TRBV23-1 to TRBJ2-7; 11 positions match TRBD2. TRBV23-1 is classed as an ORF, of uncertain function. The CDR3 loop spans 18 amino acids. Germline trimming cut 2 bases from V and 6 bases from J; bases unmatched to any gene: 15. In nucleotides, the CDR3 is TGCGCCAGCAGTCAAACACTAACGCAACTAGCGGGAGTGAGCGAGCAGTACTTC. It translates to CASSQTLTQLAGVSEQYF.

The chain uses TRBV7-9 and TRBJ1-5; a possible D gene is TRBD1 (6 bases). Between the trimmed V and J ends, which lost 2 bases and 5 bases, there was a span of 10 bases. Germline CDR1 and CDR2: SEHNR and FQNEAQ (reference sequence). This CDR3 spans 14 amino acids. The chain's CDR3 is CASSLSGVDQPQHF. Written as DNA, the CDR3 is TGTGCCAGCAGCTTATCAGGGGTGGATCAGCCCCAGCATTTT.

V usage is TRBV7-2 and J usage is TRBJ2-7; perhaps TRBD2 as D (7 bases). CDR3 length: 15 amino acids. Per the germline V gene, CDR1 is SGHTA and CDR2 is FQGNSA. Trimming removed 4 bases from V and 0 bases from J, with 13 bases in between. The CDR3 region has the DNA TGTGCCAGCAGCTCCGGCGGGGGCAGCTCCTACGAGCAGTACTTC. Its translation: CASSSGGGSSYEQYF. Full variable domain (outside the CDR3, taken from reference TRBV7-2 and TRBJ2-7): GAGVSQSPSNKVTEKGKDVELRCDPISGHTALYWYRQSLGQGLEFLIYFQGNSAPDKSGLPSDRFSAERTGGSVSTLTIQRTQQEDSAVYLCASSSGGGSSYEQYFGPGTRLTVT.

This clone has more than one count but fewer than ten. The chain joins TRBV5-6 to TRBJ1-2; 7 nucleotides match TRBD1. The CDR3 has 16 amino acids. V gave up 4 bases and J gave up 0 bases; unmatched junction bases: 9. The germline V gene has CDR1 SGHDT and CDR2 YYEEEE. This CDR3 reads CASSAYRTGANYGYTF. In DNA, the CDR3 is TGTGCCAGCAGCGCGTATCGGACAGGAGCTAACTATGGCTACACCTTC.

V gene TRBV28 combines with J gene TRBJ1-5, with TRBD1 matching over 7 bases. The J segment lost 6 bases and the V segment lost 10 bases, leaving 9 bases of the junction unmatched. CDR3 length: 13 residues. Germline V gives CDR1 MDHEN, CDR2 SYDVKM. The CDR3 nucleotides read TGTGCCACCCGACAGGGAAACAGTCAGCCCCAGCATTTT. As protein: CATRQGNSQPQHF.

This chain links TRBV13 with TRBJ2-2; D is possibly TRBD2 (6 bases). The germline V gene has CDR1 PRHDT and CDR2 FYEKMQ (reference sequence). Trimming pared 4 bases from V and 5 bases from J, leaving 14 bases between. The CDR3 has 15 residues. CDR3 DNA: TGTGCCAGCAGCTCGACGGGAGCGCGAACCGGGGAGCTGTTTTTT. Translation gives CASSSTGARTGELFF.

This rearrangement joins TRBV5-5 to TRBJ2-7; D might be TRBD1 (5 bases). The CDR3 has 16 amino acids. The germline V gene encodes CDR1 SGHKS and CDR2 YYEKEE (reference sequence). V was clipped by 4 bases and J by 2 bases, with 19 bases between them. CDR3 DNA: TGTGCCAGCAGCCCTCGCAGGGAATGGTCTACCTACGAGCAGTACTTC. It is translated as CASSPRREWSTYEQYF.

This chain links TRBV20-1 with TRBJ2-1; D ambiguous. The CDR3 consists of 11 residues. Trimming took 1 base from V and 10 from J, leaving 8 bases between them. Looked up from germline, CDR1 is DFQATT and CDR2 is SNEGSKA (reference sequence). The CDR3 sequence is CSARGNLEQFF. The CDR3 DNA reads as TGCAGTGCTAGAGGAAACTTAGAGCAGTTCTTC.

The genes are TRBV5-5 and TRBJ2-7; D remains unclear. The V gene lost 3 bases and the J gene lost 1 base, with 2 bases spanning the gap. There are 11 residues in the CDR3. Per germline, CDR1 SGHKS and CDR2 YYEKEE (reference sequence). CDR3 sequence (DNA): TGTGCCAGCAGCTCGTCCTACGAGCAGTACTTC. Residues: CASSSSYEQYF.

V usage is TRBV7-9 and J usage is TRBJ1-1, with D tentatively TRBD1 (5 bases). The CDR3 has 14 amino acids. CDR1 is SEHNR and CDR2 is FQNEAQ in the germline V gene (reference sequence). V was cut by 4 bases and J by 1 base, with 10 bases left in between. CDR3 bases: TGTGCCAGCAGCTCGCAGGGTGGGAACACTGAAGCTTTCTTT. Translated: CASSSQGGNTEAFF.

The chain is built from TRBV10-2 and TRBJ2-3; 8 bases map to TRBD2. CDR3 length: 14 residues. In germline, CDR1 is WSHSY, CDR2 SAAADI. V was clipped by 5 bases and J by 4 bases; unmatched bases: 5. As DNA, the CDR3 is TGCGCCAGCAGTATTAGCGGGATATCAGATACGCAGTATTTT. It yields the protein CASSISGISDTQYF.

The chain employs TRBV2 and TRBJ1-1, with 9 positions matching TRBD1. Trimming at V came to 6 bases and at J to 0 bases, leaving 11 bases not matched to a gene. The germline gives CDR1 SNHLY, CDR2 FYNNEI. This CDR3 contains 17 residues. This CDR3 is CASSWGQGRVVNTEAFF. The CDR3 DNA reads TGTGCCAGCAGCTGGGGACAGGGTAGGGTTGTGAACACTGAAGCTTTCTTT.

This chain connects TRBV28 to TRBJ1-4; 7 nucleotides line up with TRBD1. With V trimmed by 6 bases and J by 4 bases, 8 bases remained unmatched. This CDR3 comprises 15 residues. Germline CDR1 reads MDHEN; CDR2 reads SYDVKM. DNA of the CDR3: TGTGCCAGCAGACAGGGGCGTATAAATAATGAAAAACTGTTTTTT. It specifies CASRQGRINNEKLFF.

The chain joins TRBV2 to TRBJ1-3; 8 nucleotides match TRBD1. Germline V CDR1 and CDR2: SNHLY, FYNNEI. V gave up 8 bases and J gave up 0 bases; unmatched junction bases: 9. CDR3 length: 16 residues. The DNA of the CDR3 is TGTGCCAGCGCCTACGGGACAGGCCCCTCTGGAAACACCATATATTTT. This encodes CASAYGTGPSGNTIYF.

V usage is TRBV15 and J usage is TRBJ2-1, with 8 bases aligning to TRBD1. This CDR3 contains 16 residues. V was pared by 0 bases and J by 9 bases, with 10 bases of the junction left unmatched. Germline lookup yields CDR1 LNHNV and CDR2 YYDKDF (reference sequence). The CDR3 spells CATSRDRGQVFSEQFF. The CDR3 coding sequence is TGTGCCACCAGCAGAGATAGGGGACAGGTTTTCAGTGAGCAGTTCTTC.

The chain combines TRBV27 with TRBJ2-3; 7 bases are shared with TRBD1. Germline V lookup: CDR1 MNHEY, CDR2 SMNVEV (reference sequence). The CDR3 is made up of 13 amino acids. With V trimmed by 6 bases and J by 5 bases, 5 bases remained unmatched. The CDR3 protein is CASREQGIDTQYF. CDR3 DNA: TGTGCCAGCAGGGAACAGGGGATAGATACGCAGTATTTT.

CDR3 amino acids: CASRGQRSSGNTIYF. The CDR3 coding sequence is TGTGCCAGCAGGGGACAACGGAGCTCTGGAAACACCATATATTTT. The chain couples TRBV6-5 to TRBJ1-3; D is perhaps TRBD1 (6 bases). The CDR3 length is 15 residues. Trimming pared 6 bases from V and 0 bases from J, leaving 12 bases between. Germline CDR1 reads MNHEY; CDR2 reads SVGAGI.

The CDR3 spells CASSLYGEAVPSYNEQFF. Written as DNA, the CDR3 is TGTGCCAGCAGCTTGTATGGGGAGGCGGTCCCTTCTTACAATGAGCAGTTCTTC. This chain joins TRBV7-8 and TRBJ2-1, with D perhaps TRBD2 (6 bases). The CDR3 is 18 residues long. Germline V gene lookup returns CDR1 SGHVS and CDR2 FQNEAQ. Trimming removed 3 bases from V and 4 bases from J, with 22 bases in between.

This clone was detected only once. One end of the junction fails to match germline, which may point to a read error. This rearrangement joins TRBV7-9 to TRBJ2-5; D is possibly TRBD2 (5 bases). Germline loops: CDR1 SEHNR, CDR2 FQNEAQ (reference sequence). This CDR3 comprises 15 residues. The CDR3 DNA reads TGTGCCGGCAGCTTAGCGAGAAACCCCCAAGAGACCCAGTACTTC. It codes for CAGSLARNPQETQYF.